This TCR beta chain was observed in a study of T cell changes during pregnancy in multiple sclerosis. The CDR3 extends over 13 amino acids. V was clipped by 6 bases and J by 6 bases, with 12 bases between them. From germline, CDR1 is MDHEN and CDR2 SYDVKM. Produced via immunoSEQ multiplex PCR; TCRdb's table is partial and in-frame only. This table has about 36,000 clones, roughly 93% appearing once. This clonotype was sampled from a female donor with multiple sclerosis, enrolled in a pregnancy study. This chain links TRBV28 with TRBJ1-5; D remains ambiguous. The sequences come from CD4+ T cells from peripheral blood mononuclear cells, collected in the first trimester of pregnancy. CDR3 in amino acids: CASSLPRAQPQHF. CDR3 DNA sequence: TGTGCCAGCAGCCTCCCCCGAGCTCAGCCCCAGCATTTT.